The 8 T cell receptor beta chains given below trace back to one sample, sequenced in a study of a mutant IDH1 vaccine in newly diagnosed glioma. Time point given: week 47, end of study. Every vaccine dose comprised 300 ug of mutant IDH1 20-mer peptide plus topical imiquimod. The protocol was immunoSEQ multiplex PCR, while the TCRdb copy is restricted to in-frame clones and leaves out a portion. The repertoire holds tens of thousands of clones, with 65% as singletons. These receptors have no identified antigens. The input for sequencing was peripheral blood mononuclear cells (PBMCs), taken from a glioma patient whose treatment included an IDH1 peptide vaccine. The receptor source for this set is a man aged 40-49 years with glioma. Some clones in this sample may be carry-over from other donors' samples.

J is TRBJ1-2 and V is TRBV5-1; D is unresolved. This CDR3 has 13 residues. Germline lookup yields CDR1 SGHRS and CDR2 YFSETQ. V lost 4 bases to trimming and J lost 6 bases, with 13 bases between them. The CDR3 DNA reads TGCGCCAGCAGCCCGGGAACGGGGAATGGCTACACCTTC. It yields the protein CASSPGTGNGYTF.

This rearrangement joins TRBV4-1 to TRBJ2-5; 12 nucleotides line up with TRBD2. Trimming cost V 4 bases and J 5 bases; bases outside gene matches: 11. The CDR3 is 17 residues long. Germline V lookup: CDR1 MGHRA, CDR2 YSYEKL. The CDR3 here is CASSPTPSGGDRETQYF. The CDR3 DNA is TGCGCCAGCAGCCCAACCCCTAGCGGGGGGGATCGGGAGACCCAGTACTTC.

The V call is TRBV5-4, the J call TRBJ2-5, with a tentative D call TRBD2 (7 bases). CDR3 length equals 14 residues. Per germline, CDR1 SGHNT and CDR2 YYREEE (reference sequence). The V end lost 2 bases, the J end lost 2 bases, and 10 bases lay between the germline ends. CDR3 in DNA: TGTGCCAGCAGCTTAAGGGGGGGACAAGAGACCCAGTACTTC. Translated, it gives CASSLRGGQETQYF.

This clone was found a few times. The J gene is TRBJ2-6, the V gene TRBV7-7; no clear D gene. CDR1 and CDR2 from the germline V gene are SSHAT and FNYEAQ (reference sequence). Trimming cost V 4 bases and J 4 bases, with 8 bases left between them. The CDR3 is made up of 14 amino acids. The chain's CDR3 is CASSSHDGANVLTF. The CDR3 DNA reads TGTGCCAGCAGCTCACACGACGGGGCCAACGTCCTGACTTTC.

The chain couples TRBV19 to TRBJ2-5, with D hard to call. CDR3 size: 13 residues. CDR1 LNHDA and CDR2 SQIVND come from the germline V gene (reference sequence). V lost 4 bases, J lost 0 bases, and 6 bases lay in between. CDR3 nucleotide sequence: TGTGCCAGTAGTACCCCGTACCAAGAGACCCAGTACTTC. Protein sequence: CASSTPYQETQYF.

The chain recombines TRBV6-5 with TRBJ2-3; 8 bases match TRBD2. The CDR3 runs to 15 residues. CDR1 and CDR2 (germline): MNHEY, SVGAGI. V lost 2 bases to trimming and J lost 4 bases; unmatched junction nucleotides: 5. CDR3 sequence: CASSYRETSADTQYF. DNA of the CDR3: TGTGCCAGCAGTTACCGGGAGACTAGCGCAGATACGCAGTATTTT.

J is TRBJ1-4 and V is TRBV19; no definite D call. V dropped 7 bases and J dropped 8 bases, with 17 bases sitting between them. CDR3 length: 14 amino acids. In germline, CDR1 is LNHDA, CDR2 SQIVND (reference sequence). The CDR3 protein is CASKWVGGQEKLFF. Here the CDR3 DNA reads TGTGCCAGTAAATGGGTTGGTGGCCAGGAAAAACTGTTTTTT. The whole variable domain, remainder taken from reference TRBV19 and TRBJ1-4, is DGGITQSPKYLFRKEGQNVTLSCEQNLNHDAMYWYRQDPGQGLRLIYYSQIVNDFQKGDIAEGYSVSREKKESFPLTVTSAQKNPTAFYLCASKWVGGQEKLFFGSGTQLSVL.

This clone was seen a handful of times. The rearrangement links TRBV30 to TRBJ1-5; D remains unclear. Germline loops: CDR1 GTSNPN, CDR2 SVGIG (reference sequence). The CDR3 is 14 amino acids. Trimming pared 0 bases from V and 3 bases from J, leaving 9 bases between. CDR3 in DNA: TGTGCCTGGAGTGTACTCGGGGACAATCAGCCCCAGCATTTT. This gives the protein CAWSVLGDNQPQHF.